This TCR beta chain was captured by sequencing in a study of blood T cell repertoires in COVID-19. Turning to the study itself: Donors in the United States, Italy and Spain gave samples during acute or convalescent COVID-19. PBMCs, B-cell-depleted T cells, or T cells provided the cDNA or gDNA that made up the material.

This CDR3 is 15 amino acids long. The germline CDR1 and CDR2 sequences are MNHEY and SVGAGI. Trimming removed 6 bases from V and 7 bases from J; junction bases left unmatched: 13. Seattle enrolled patients during active infection and tracked them longitudinally. Per the authors' pipeline: Researchers report that nucleated cell counts were estimated from reference gene primer amplification. Clones were sequenced by immunoSEQ multiplex PCR, and TCRdb holds only the in-frame ones, with some missing. From that table come the V and J calls and clone size; the DNA was used to work out D and trimming. The sample yields about 160,000 clones, 82% seen once.

The clonotype was recovered from a woman in her forties with COVID-19, enrolled during active disease. This chain links TRBV6-5 with TRBJ1-2, with 8 bases fitting TRBD1. Sequenced input: peripheral blood. DNA for the CDR3: TGTGCCAGCAGACGGACAGGGAGCTCCCCAGCTGGCTACACCTTC. It specifies CASRRTGSSPAGYTF.